These 25 T cell receptor beta chains share one sample of origin, sequenced in a study of graft-versus-host responses after intestinal transplantation. The protocol was immunoSEQ multiplex PCR, while the TCRdb copy is restricted to in-frame clones and leaves out a portion. The data show about 29,000 clones, 87% seen once. The sample consisted of PBMCs, taken 450 to 480 days after intestinal transplantation. All receptors derive from a human patient who received an intestinal transplant, so some T cells may come from the graft donor.

The gene calls are TRBV6-1 and TRBJ2-4; D may be TRBD1 (6 bases). Deletions cut 3 bases from V and 0 bases from J, with 12 bases between. Germline-derived CDR1 and CDR2 are MNHNS and SASEGT. The CDR3 extends over 16 amino acids. In nucleotides, the CDR3 is TGTGCCAGCAGTGACAGGGGTCTTATAGCCAAAAACATTCAGTACTTC. The encoded protein is CASSDRGLIAKNIQYF.

In its sample, this clone was seen once. The rearrangement uses TRBV5-1 and TRBJ2-2; no clear D. Per germline, CDR1 SGHRS and CDR2 YFSETQ. The CDR3 covers 14 residues. V shed 0 bases and J shed 3 bases, with 6 bases lying between them. The CDR3 region is CASSLVRYTGELFF. In DNA form, the CDR3 reads TGCGCCAGCAGCTTGGTCAGATACACCGGGGAGCTGTTTTTT.

The chain employs TRBV30 and TRBJ2-7; 11 bases map to TRBD2. The CDR3 contains 15 residues. V lost 0 bases to trimming and J lost 1 base; unmatched junction nucleotides: 2. CDR1 is GTSNPN and CDR2 is SVGIG in the germline V gene (reference sequence). The CDR3 DNA follows: TGTGCCTGGAGTGTGCGGACTAGCGGGTCCTACGAGCAGTACTTC. This codes for CAWSVRTSGSYEQYF. The full variable domain, its missing parts supplied by reference TRBV30 and TRBJ2-7, is SQTIHQWPATLVQPVGSPLSLECTVEGTSNPNLYWYRQAAGRGLQLLFYSVGIGQISSEVPQNLSASRPQDRQFILSSKKLLLSDSGFYLCAWSVRTSGSYEQYFGPGTRLTVT.

CDR3 protein: CASSVRGALDNEQFF. The CDR3 DNA is TGTGCCAGCAGTGTGCGGGGGGCGTTGGACAATGAGCAGTTCTTC. This chain uses TRBV2 with TRBJ2-1, with TRBD2 matching 8 bases. Germline-derived CDR1 and CDR2 are SNHLY and FYNNEI. The CDR3 is 15 amino acids. V shed 4 bases, J shed 5 bases, and the junction held 7 bases outside the gene matches. Based on the CDR3 plus reference TRBV2 and TRBJ2-1, the full variable domain is EPEVTQTPSHQVTQMGQEVILRCVPISNHLYFYWYRQILGQKVEFLVSFYNNEISEKSEIFDDQFSVERPDGSNFTLKIRSTKLEDSAMYFCASSVRGALDNEQFFGPGTRLTVL.

The gene calls are TRBV5-4 and TRBJ1-2, with TRBD1 matching 7 bases. The trim removed 5 bases at V and 8 bases at J, leaving 9 bases unmatched. The CDR3 loop spans 13 amino acids. The germline gives CDR1 SGHNT, CDR2 YYREEE (reference sequence). CDR3 coding DNA: TGTGCCAGCAGTATTGACAGGGCGGGAGGCTACACCTTC. It encodes CASSIDRAGGYTF.

J is TRBJ1-5 and V is TRBV6-5, with TRBD1 identical over 7 bases. Germline CDR1 MNHEY, CDR2 SVGAGI. V gave up 4 bases and J gave up 2 bases; unmatched junction bases: 8. This CDR3 contains 16 residues. CDR3 loop: CASSLKGGAGNQPQHF. In nucleotides, the CDR3 is TGTGCCAGCAGTTTGAAAGGGGGCGCGGGCAATCAGCCCCAGCATTTT.

The rearrangement joins TRBV4-1 to TRBJ2-1; 9 nucleotides match TRBD2. Germline CDR1 MGHRA, CDR2 YSYEKL. The V segment lost 4 bases and the J segment 9 bases; nucleotides outside the gene matches: 22. The CDR3 length is 19 residues. The CDR3 DNA sequence: TGCGCCAGCAGCCCCTGGCCCCTTGACTTGGCGGGAGGGGATGGTGAGCAGTTCTTC. It codes for CASSPWPLDLAGGDGEQFF.

The chain combines TRBV6-1 with TRBJ2-7; 10 bases fit TRBD1. From germline, CDR1 is MNHNS and CDR2 SASEGT. V was clipped by 8 bases and J by 3 bases; unmatched bases: 10. The CDR3 consists of 15 residues. The CDR3, as DNA: TGTGCCAGCCGAAAGGGGGACAGGGGTTTCTACGAGCAGTACTTC. Its translation: CASRKGDRGFYEQYF.

The chain carries TRBV5-6 and TRBJ1-2; 8 bases agree with TRBD1. The junction had 9 bases not matched to a gene; V was cut back by 3 bases and J by 5 bases. Per germline, CDR1 SGHDT and CDR2 YYEEEE. CDR3 size: 15 residues. CDR3 DNA: TGTGCCAGCAGCTCCTGGACAGGGACGTTATATGGCTACACCTTC. Its protein is CASSSWTGTLYGYTF.

The chain couples TRBV7-9 to TRBJ1-2; weak D call: TRBD1 (6 bases). The CDR3 covers 14 residues. Germline V CDR1 and CDR2: SEHNR, FQNEAQ (reference sequence). Trimming removed 6 bases at V and 4 bases at J, with 15 bases between. Here the CDR3 reads CASSPRGGGYGYTF. The CDR3 region has the DNA TGTGCCAGCAGTCCTAGGGGGGGCGGCTATGGCTACACCTTC.

In this sample, this clone turned up a few times. The chain recombines TRBV5-4 with TRBJ1-1; tentatively, D is TRBD1 (6 bases). In germline, CDR1 is SGHNT, CDR2 YYREEE (reference sequence). This CDR3 is built from 13 residues. V lost 1 base, J lost 4 bases, and 8 bases lay in between. CDR3 DNA sequence: TGTGCCAGCAGCTTGACAGGGTTCACTGAAGCTTTCTTT. It codes for CASSLTGFTEAFF.

This chain links TRBV11-2 with TRBJ1-4; 7 nucleotides line up with TRBD1. V lost 5 bases to trimming and J lost 4 bases; unmatched junction nucleotides: 7. The length of the CDR3 is 15 residues. Germline assignment: CDR1 SGHAT and CDR2 FQNNGV. The DNA of the CDR3 is TGTGCCAGCAGCCCCATCGACAGGGATAATGAAAAACTGTTTTTT. It codes for CASSPIDRDNEKLFF.

The chain is built from TRBV7-2 and TRBJ1-2; TRBD1 might be the D (5 bases). The germline V gene has CDR1 SGHTA and CDR2 FQGNSA. The CDR3 length is 12 residues. Trimming left V 4 bases short and J 10 bases short, with 13 bases between. CDR3 residues: CASSYSGADYTF. The CDR3 nucleotides read TGTGCCAGCAGCTACTCCGGGGCGGACTACACCTTC.

This rearrangement joins TRBV10-2 to TRBJ1-2; no firm D call. Trimming stripped 0 bases from V and 5 bases from J, with 19 bases between. CDR3 length equals 17 residues. Germline CDR1 reads WSHSY; CDR2 reads SAAADI. The CDR3, as DNA: TGCGCCAGCAGTGAGTCGAAGGTCGGCGGGGAGGGTTATGGCTACACCTTC. Translating gives CASSESKVGGEGYGYTF.

This CDR3 is CASSIGWTVPHGGYTF. As DNA, the CDR3 is TGTGCCAGTAGTATCGGATGGACAGTCCCCCATGGGGGCTACACCTTC. This chain connects TRBV19 to TRBJ1-2, with D maybe TRBD1 (6 bases). Deletions cut 3 bases from V and 8 bases from J, with 22 bases between. Germline-derived CDR1 and CDR2 are LNHDA and SQIVND (reference sequence). The CDR3 extends over 16 amino acids.

The J gene is TRBJ2-1, the V gene TRBV2; D might be TRBD2 (6 bases). The CDR3 is made up of 17 amino acids. Deletions cut 5 bases from V and 0 bases from J, with 17 bases between. CDR1 is SNHLY, CDR2 FYNNEI, per germline. The CDR3 DNA reads TGTGCCAGCAGTCCCTCCCCGGGGAGGAGCTCCTACAATGAGCAGTTCTTC. Translation: CASSPSPGRSSYNEQFF.

The chain carries TRBV7-9 and TRBJ1-3; D might be TRBD1 (5 bases). The CDR3 has 16 amino acids. Germline lookup yields CDR1 SEHNR and CDR2 FQNEAQ (reference sequence). Deletions cut 7 bases from V and 0 bases from J, with 16 bases between. CDR3 loop: CASTTRDGRSGNTIYF. CDR3 bases: TGTGCCAGCACCACGAGGGACGGACGCTCTGGAAACACCATATATTTT.

The rearrangement links TRBV30 to TRBJ2-2; D might be TRBD1 (6 bases). Germline CDR1 reads GTSNPN; CDR2 reads SVGIG (reference sequence). V lost 4 bases and J lost 2, with 14 bases in between. This CDR3 is built from 15 residues. This chain's CDR3 is CAWKQGPINTGELFF. The DNA for the CDR3 is TGTGCCTGGAAGCAGGGGCCGATTAACACCGGGGAGCTGTTTTTT.

This rearrangement joins TRBV6-5 to TRBJ1-5; D is ambiguous. V gave up 4 bases and J gave up 3 bases, with 10 bases separating them. The germline V gene has CDR1 MNHEY and CDR2 SVGAGI. The CDR3 is 14 amino acids. Here the CDR3 reads CASSLRRDNQPQHF. The DNA for the CDR3 is TGTGCCAGCAGTTTAAGACGGGACAATCAGCCCCAGCATTTT.

This rearrangement joins TRBV29-1 to TRBJ1-4, with D unresolved. Trimming shortened V by 3 bases and J by 6 bases, and 5 bases separated the two germline ends. Germline CDR1 and CDR2: SQVTM and ANQGSEA. The CDR3 covers 11 residues. The CDR3 nucleotides are TGCAGCGTTGAGTCTGATGAAAAACTGTTTTTT. The encoded protein is CSVESDEKLFF. Full variable domain (rest looked up from reference TRBV29-1 and TRBJ1-4): SAVISQKPSRDICQRGTSLTIQCQVDSQVTMMFWYRQQPGQSLTLIATANQGSEATYESGFVIDKFPISRPNLTFSTLTVSNMSPEDSSIYLCSVESDEKLFFGSGTQLSVL.

The chain links TRBV30 to TRBJ2-7; a weak D match, TRBD1 (5 bases). The germline gives CDR1 GTSNPN, CDR2 SVGIG (reference sequence). V was trimmed by 1 base and J by 1 base, leaving 11 bases between them. The CDR3 spans 14 residues. The CDR3 coding sequence is TGTGCCTGGAGTGGGCAGGGTGGGTCCTACGAGCAGTACTTC. Its protein is CAWSGQGGSYEQYF.

V usage is TRBV19 and J usage is TRBJ1-5; D is unresolved. Germline CDR1 reads LNHDA; CDR2 reads SQIVND (reference sequence). The ends were cut back, 5 bases at V and 5 bases at J, with 10 bases in the middle. The CDR3 runs to 13 residues. CDR3 coding DNA: TGTGCCAGTAGTGCCACCCCGTATCAGCCCCAGCATTTT. Translation gives CASSATPYQPQHF. The complete variable domain, with remaining parts taken from reference TRBV19 and TRBJ1-5, reads DGGITQSPKYLFRKEGQNVTLSCEQNLNHDAMYWYRQDPGQGLRLIYYSQIVNDFQKGDIAEGYSVSREKKESFPLTVTSAQKNPTAFYLCASSATPYQPQHFGDGTRLSIL.

The chain links TRBV7-2 to TRBJ2-7; D unresolved. With 1 base removed from V and 4 bases from J, the gap between germline ends came to 11 bases. The CDR3 is 14 residues long. The V gene's germline CDR1 is SGHTA and CDR2 FQGNSA. CDR3 sequence: CASSLDAVIYEQYF. The CDR3 DNA follows: TGTGCCAGCAGCTTAGATGCCGTGATTTACGAGCAGTACTTC.

The chain employs TRBV12-5 and TRBJ2-7, with a possible D match to TRBD2 (6 bases). CDR1 is LGHNT, CDR2 FRNRAP, per germline. The CDR3 is 16 residues long. V was shortened by 1 base and J by 1 base, with 14 bases between the two germline ends. This CDR3 is CASGLGFGTLSYEQYF. The CDR3 region has the DNA TGTGCTAGTGGTTTGGGATTCGGGACTCTTTCCTACGAGCAGTACTTC.

This sequence joins TRBV7-9 and TRBJ2-2; 9 positions agree with TRBD2. Per germline, CDR1 SEHNR and CDR2 FQNEAQ (reference sequence). This CDR3 has 13 residues. Germline trimming cut 5 bases from V and 9 bases from J; bases unmatched to any gene: 4. This CDR3 reads CASSQGLARELFF. DNA for the CDR3: TGTGCCAGCAGCCAAGGACTAGCGCGGGAGCTGTTTTTT. Together with reference TRBV7-9 and TRBJ2-2, the CDR3 gives the full variable domain: DTGVSQNPRHKITKRGQNVTFRCDPISEHNRLYWYRQTLGQGPEFLTYFQNEAQLEKSRLLSDRFSAERPKGSFSTLEIQRTEQGDSAMYLCASSQGLARELFFGEGSRLTVL.